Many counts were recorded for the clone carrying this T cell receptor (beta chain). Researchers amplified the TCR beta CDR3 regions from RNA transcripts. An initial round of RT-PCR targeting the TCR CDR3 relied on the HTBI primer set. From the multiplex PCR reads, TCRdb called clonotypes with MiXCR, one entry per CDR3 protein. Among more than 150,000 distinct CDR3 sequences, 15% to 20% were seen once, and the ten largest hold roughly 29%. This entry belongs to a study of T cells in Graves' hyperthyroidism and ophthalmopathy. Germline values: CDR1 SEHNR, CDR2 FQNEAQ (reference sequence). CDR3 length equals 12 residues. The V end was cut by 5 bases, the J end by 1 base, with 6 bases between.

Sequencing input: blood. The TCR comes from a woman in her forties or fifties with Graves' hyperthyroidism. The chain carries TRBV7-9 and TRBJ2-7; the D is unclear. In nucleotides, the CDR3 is TGTGCCAGCAGCCCCCAGTCCTACGAGCAGTACTTC. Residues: CASSPQSYEQYF.